These 18 T cell receptor beta chains originate from one sample sequenced in a study of blood T cell repertoires in COVID-19. The assay was immunoSEQ multiplex PCR, and TCRdb's table has in-frame clones only and misses some. The data show 200,000 to 250,000 clones, about 90% seen once. The specimen sequenced was PBMCs or T cells enriched from blood (not recorded which). The receptors come from a woman aged 45 to 65 in a cohort exposed to, infected with or recovered from COVID-19 (not recorded which).

The chain links TRBV5-4 to TRBJ1-2; D unresolved. The CDR3 sequence is 13 residues long. Trimming took off 5 bases at V and 4 bases at J, with 12 bases between the two ends. Germline V CDR1 and CDR2: SGHNT, YYREEE (reference sequence). The CDR3 nucleotides read TGTGCCAGCAGTCTCAGGAACATCTATGGCTACACCTTC. The encoded protein is CASSLRNIYGYTF.

This chain connects TRBV28 to TRBJ2-3; TRBD2 aligns across 7 bases. This CDR3 spans 15 amino acids. V dropped 8 bases and J dropped 4; count of bases not matched to a gene: 12. Germline CDR1 and CDR2: MDHEN and SYDVKM. For the CDR3, the DNA is TGTGCCAGCCCCCCCGCAGCGGGGTCGGCAGATACGCAGTATTTT. Its protein is CASPPAAGSADTQYF.

The chain joins TRBV9 to TRBJ2-5; TRBD1 aligns across 8 bases. This CDR3 has 12 amino acids. CDR1 and CDR2 from the germline V gene are SGDLS and YYNGEE. V lost 2 bases to trimming and J lost 10 bases; unmatched junction nucleotides: 4. CDR3 bases: TGTGCCAGCAGCGTCTCACAGGGGGACCAGTACTTC. Its translation is CASSVSQGDQYF. The whole variable domain, filled in from reference TRBV9 and TRBJ2-5, reads DSGVTQTPKHLITATGQRVTLRCSPRSGDLSVYWYQQSLDQGLQFLIQYYNGEERAKGNILERFSAQQFPDLHSELNLSSLELGDSALYFCASSVSQGDQYFGPGTRLLVL.

This chain joins TRBV11-2 and TRBJ2-5; tentatively, D is TRBD1 (6 bases). With 5 bases removed from V and 1 base from J, the gap between germline ends came to 11 bases. The CDR3 is made up of 14 amino acids. The germline V gene encodes CDR1 SGHAT and CDR2 FQNNGV. Here the CDR3 DNA reads TGTGCCAGCAGCAGGGGGAACATCCAAGAGACCCAGTACTTC. This gives the protein CASSRGNIQETQYF.

On this clone: Sequence at one end of the junction differs from germline and may be a read error. The chain recombines TRBV7-7 with TRBJ2-2, with 12 positions matching TRBD2. In germline, CDR1 is SSHAT, CDR2 FNYEAQ (reference sequence). The length of the CDR3 is 15 residues. The CDR3: CASSPSGGAIRELFF. The DNA of the CDR3 is TGTGCTAGCAGCCCTAGCGGGGGGGCCATCCGGGAGCTGTTTTTT.

CDR3 in DNA: TGTGCCAGCAGCTGGACTAGCGGGAACACCGGGGAGCTGTTTTTT. Encoded protein: CASSWTSGNTGELFF. The V call is TRBV5-4, the J call TRBJ2-2, with 10 bases fitting TRBD2. Looked up from germline, CDR1 is SGHNT and CDR2 is YYREEE (reference sequence). The V gene end was trimmed by 3 bases and the J gene end by 1 base; junction bases not matched to a gene: 0. The CDR3 has 15 amino acids.

CDR3 amino acids: CASSIRTGGFETQYF. In DNA form, the CDR3 reads TGTGCCAGTAGTATTCGGACAGGGGGATTTGAGACCCAGTACTTC. V and J are TRBV19 and TRBJ2-5; TRBD1 aligns across 10 bases. This CDR3 is 15 amino acids long. CDR1 and CDR2 (germline): LNHDA, SQIVND (reference sequence). Trimming cost V 3 bases and J 5 bases; bases outside gene matches: 6.

The table lists this clone with a few counts. The chain couples TRBV25-1 to TRBJ2-7; 8 bases agree with TRBD2. J gave up 3 bases and V 7 bases, and 8 bases lay outside the gene matches. The CDR3 loop spans 14 amino acids. CDR1 and CDR2 from the germline V gene are MGHDK and SYGVNS. In DNA form, the CDR3 reads TGTGCCAGCAACCAGCGGGGGTTAGGCTACGAGCAGTACTTC. It yields the protein CASNQRGLGYEQYF.

This clone was picked up one time. The chain carries TRBV19 and TRBJ2-7, with TRBD1 identical over 8 bases. Looked up from germline, CDR1 is LNHDA and CDR2 is SQIVND (reference sequence). The CDR3 runs to 16 residues. The ends lost 3 bases at V and 3 bases at J; junction bases unmatched: 10. DNA of the CDR3: TGTGCCAGTAGTATCAACAGGGGGTTAACGGGCTACGAGCAGTACTTC. Protein sequence: CASSINRGLTGYEQYF.

The gene calls are TRBV7-6 and TRBJ1-5, with D hard to call. The V end lost 3 bases, the J end lost 3 bases, and 12 bases lay between the germline ends. The CDR3 totals 15 residues. CDR1 and CDR2 from the germline V gene are SGHVS and FNYEAQ. CDR3 residues: CASSLIGGLNQPQHF. The CDR3 DNA sequence: TGTGCCAGCAGCTTGATTGGCGGACTCAATCAGCCCCAGCATTTT. Variable domain in full (rest from reference TRBV7-6 and TRBJ1-5): GAGVSQSPRYKVTKRGQDVALRCDPISGHVSLYWYRQALGQGPEFLTYFNYEAQQDKSGLPNDRFSAERPEGSISTLTIQRTEQRDSAMYRCASSLIGGLNQPQHFGDGTRLSIL.

This chain uses TRBV9 with TRBJ2-6; TRBD1 is a possible D gene (5 bases). Trimming took off 0 bases at V and 4 bases at J, with 11 bases between the two ends. Germline V CDR1 and CDR2: SGDLS, YYNGEE. The length of the CDR3 is 16 residues. The CDR3 sequence: CASSVGRGSGANVLTF. The CDR3 DNA is TGTGCCAGCAGCGTAGGAAGGGGTTCCGGGGCCAACGTCCTGACTTTC.

The CDR3 DNA is TGTGCCAGCAGCTTGTGGGGGGACAGGGGAAACATTCAGTACTTC. This encodes CASSLWGDRGNIQYF. The chain combines TRBV5-6 with TRBJ2-4; 10 bases match TRBD1. The CDR3 consists of 15 residues. Germline loops: CDR1 SGHDT, CDR2 YYEEEE. V shed 1 base, J shed 6 bases, and the junction held 4 bases outside the gene matches.

In DNA form, the CDR3 reads TGTGCCAGCAGCTACAGGGAGCCTAACTATGGCTACACCTTC. Protein product: CASSYREPNYGYTF. The rearrangement links TRBV7-9 to TRBJ1-2, with D possibly TRBD1 on 6 matching bases. Germline V gene lookup returns CDR1 SEHNR and CDR2 FQNEAQ (reference sequence). Trimming removed 4 bases from V and 0 bases from J, with 9 bases in between. This CDR3 is 14 amino acids long. Based on the CDR3 plus reference TRBV7-9 and TRBJ1-2, the full variable domain is DTGVSQNPRHKITKRGQNVTFRCDPISEHNRLYWYRQTLGQGPEFLTYFQNEAQLEKSRLLSDRFSAERPKGSFSTLEIQRTEQGDSAMYLCASSYREPNYGYTFGSGTRLTVV.

This chain uses TRBV2 with TRBJ1-1; D possibly corresponds to TRBD1 (5 bases). Germline values: CDR1 SNHLY, CDR2 FYNNEI. The CDR3 totals 13 residues. The ends were cut back, 8 bases at V and 1 base at J, with 11 bases in the middle. The CDR3 loop is CASGRQSNTEAFF. The CDR3 region has the DNA TGTGCCAGCGGCAGACAGTCGAACACTGAAGCTTTCTTT.

This clone was counted a few times. The rearrangement joins TRBV4-2 to TRBJ2-7; 9 bases line up with TRBD1. The germline CDR1 and CDR2 sequences are LGHNA and YNFKEQ. The CDR3 loop spans 17 amino acids. The junction had 12 bases not matched to a gene; V was cut back by 0 bases and J by 6 bases. CDR3 region: CASSQDRGQGIVREQYF. CDR3 coding DNA: TGTGCCAGCAGCCAAGATCGGGGACAGGGAATCGTTCGCGAGCAGTACTTC.

V is TRBV18 and J is TRBJ1-5, with D perhaps matching TRBD1 (6 bases). Germline CDR1 and CDR2: KGHSH and LQKENI. This CDR3 is built from 14 residues. V was trimmed by 0 bases and J by 11 bases, leaving 14 bases between them. The CDR3 coding sequence is TGTGCCAGCTCACCACCGGGGCAACAGGGAGCCCAGCATTTT. It yields the protein CASSPPGQQGAQHF.

This chain connects TRBV5-1 to TRBJ2-7, with 10 positions matching TRBD1. Looked up from germline, CDR1 is SGHRS and CDR2 is YFSETQ. The CDR3 has 15 residues. V lost 0 bases to trimming and J lost 2 bases; unmatched junction nucleotides: 2. The CDR3 nucleotides are TGCGCCAGCAGCTTGGATGGGACAGGGGCCTACGAGCAGTACTTC. It specifies CASSLDGTGAYEQYF.

The chain joins TRBV27 to TRBJ1-2; 9 bases align to TRBD1. V shed 0 bases, J shed 1 base, and the junction held 0 bases outside the gene matches. The germline V gene encodes CDR1 MNHEY and CDR2 SMNVEV (reference sequence). The CDR3 extends over 15 amino acids. As DNA, the CDR3 is TGTGCCAGCAGTTTATCGGGACAGGGTAACTATGGCTACACCTTC. Its protein product is CASSLSGQGNYGYTF.